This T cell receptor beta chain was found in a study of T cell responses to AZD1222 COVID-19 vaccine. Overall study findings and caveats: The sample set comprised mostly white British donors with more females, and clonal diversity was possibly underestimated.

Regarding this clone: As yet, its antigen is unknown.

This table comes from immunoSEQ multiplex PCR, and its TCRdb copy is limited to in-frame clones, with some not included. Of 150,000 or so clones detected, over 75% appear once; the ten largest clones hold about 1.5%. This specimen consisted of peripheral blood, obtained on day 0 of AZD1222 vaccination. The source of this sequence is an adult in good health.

The CDR3 nucleotides read TGTGCCAGCAGCTTAGGACCTCGGGGGTCTGAAGCTTTCTTT. Protein sequence: CASSLGPRGSEAFF. The chain recombines TRBV5-4 with TRBJ1-1, with D possibly TRBD1 on 5 matching bases. Germline CDR1 reads SGHNT; CDR2 reads YYREEE (reference sequence). The CDR3 is made up of 14 amino acids. V lost 2 bases and J lost 6, with 14 bases in between.